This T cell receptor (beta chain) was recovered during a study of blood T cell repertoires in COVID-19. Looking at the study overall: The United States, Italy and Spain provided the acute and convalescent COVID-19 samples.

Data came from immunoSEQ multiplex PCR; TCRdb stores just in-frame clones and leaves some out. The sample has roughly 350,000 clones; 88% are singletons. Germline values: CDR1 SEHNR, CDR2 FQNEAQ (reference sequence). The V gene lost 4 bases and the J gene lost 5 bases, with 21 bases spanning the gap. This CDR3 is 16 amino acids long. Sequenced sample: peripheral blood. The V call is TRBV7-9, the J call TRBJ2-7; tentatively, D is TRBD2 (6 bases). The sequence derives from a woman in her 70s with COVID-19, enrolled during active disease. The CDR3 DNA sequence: TGTGCCAGCAGCTACCAACTAGGAGGGGCTGTCAACGAGCAGTACTTC. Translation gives CASSYQLGGAVNEQYF.